The clone carrying this T cell receptor (beta chain) appeared once. CDR1 LGHDT and CDR2 YNNKEL come from the germline V gene (reference sequence). Losses at the gene ends were 0 bases for V and 9 bases for J; bases not matched to a gene: 5. The CDR3 sequence is 16 residues long. The record originates from a study of blood T cell repertoires in COVID-19. Libraries were prepared by immunoSEQ multiplex PCR; TCRdb keeps only in-frame clonotypes and omits some of them. This repertoire shows 84,000 or so clones, roughly 80% found once; its top ten account for 9.9%. The sequence was obtained from a human donor in a cohort sampled during active COVID-19. The sample comprised peripheral blood. The chain recombines TRBV3-1 (or the pseudogene TRBV3-2) with TRBJ2-1; 13 nucleotides agree with TRBD2. The CDR3 DNA is TGTGCCAGCAGCCAAGATTTACTAGCGGGGGGGGTTGAGCAGTTCTTC. Residues: CASSQDLLAGGVEQFF.